This T cell receptor beta chain came from a study of siplizumab effects on memory and regulatory T cells. Findings and limits, study-wide: The majority of clones, roughly 80-96% of proliferating CD4+ or CD8+ clones, lacked an assignable naive or memory phenotype. Both greater diversity than memory cells and a major contribution to the alloresponse seemed to characterize naive T cells.

J gave up 6 bases and V 7 bases, and 9 bases lay outside the gene matches. Germline CDR1 is MNHNS and CDR2 is SASEGT. The CDR3 loop spans 13 amino acids. Some clones are missing from TCRdb's copy, which holds only in-frame ones; the method was immunoSEQ multiplex PCR. This sample yields 80,000 to 130,000 clones, of which 91% are seen a single time; roughly 2.7% belongs to the top ten. This clone was observed a few times. Its antigen is not identified. The material sequenced was CD4+ T cells sorted from blood. The rearrangement links TRBV6-1 to TRBJ2-7; 7 bases agree with TRBD2. This receptor was identified in a human donor in good health. Some clones in this sample may be carry-over from other donors' samples. CDR3 in DNA: TGTGCCAGCAACGAGCGGGAAGTGACCGAGCAGTACTTC. Translating it yields CASNEREVTEQYF.